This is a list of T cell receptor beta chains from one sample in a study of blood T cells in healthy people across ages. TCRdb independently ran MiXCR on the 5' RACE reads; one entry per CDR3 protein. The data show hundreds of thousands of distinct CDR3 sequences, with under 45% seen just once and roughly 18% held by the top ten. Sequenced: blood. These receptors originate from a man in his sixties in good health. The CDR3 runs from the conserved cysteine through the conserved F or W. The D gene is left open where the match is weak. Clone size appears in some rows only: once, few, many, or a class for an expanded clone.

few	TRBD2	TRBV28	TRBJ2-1	TGTGCCAGCAGACGGGGGGGCGGGGCATACAATGAGCAGTTCTTC	CASRRGGGAYNEQFF
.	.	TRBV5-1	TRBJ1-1	TGCGCCAGCAGCTTGGAAGGGGCCCGGATGAACACTGAAGCTTTCTTT	CASSLEGARMNTEAFF
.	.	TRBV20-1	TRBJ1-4	TGCAGTGCTAATCCGAGGGGCCGTCGGAATGAAAAACTGTTTTTT	CSANPRGRRNEKLFF
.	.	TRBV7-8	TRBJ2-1	TGTGCCAGCAGCTTAGTGGCGGGTGAGCAGTTCTTC	CASSLVAGEQFF
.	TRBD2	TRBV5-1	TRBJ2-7	TGCGCCAGCACCTGGGGTAGCGGGGGGACCTACGAGCAGTACTTC	CASTWGSGGTYEQYF
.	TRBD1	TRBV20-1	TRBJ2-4	TGCAGTGCTAGAGCTCCGGACAGGGGTGGCAAAAACATTCAGTACTTC	CSARAPDRGGKNIQYF
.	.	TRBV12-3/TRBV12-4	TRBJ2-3	TGTGCCAGCAAACCTGGACAAAACACAGATACGCAGTATTTT	CASKPGQNTDTQYF
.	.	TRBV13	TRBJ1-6	TGTGCCAGCAGCTTGGAGGGAGCTAATTCACCCCTCCACTTT	CASSLEGANSPLHF
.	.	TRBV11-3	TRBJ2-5	TGTACCAGCAGCCGGGCCCAGACCCAGTACTTC	CTSSRAQTQYF
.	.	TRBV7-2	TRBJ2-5	TGTGCCAGCAGCTTGAAACAGGGTGGCAAAAACATTCGGTACTTC	CASSLKQGGKNIRYF
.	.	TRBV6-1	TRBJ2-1	TGTGCCAGCGAAAGTGATGAGCAGTTCTTC	CASESDEQFF
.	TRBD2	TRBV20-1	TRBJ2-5	TGCGGTGCTAGAGATTGGGTAGCGGGAGTCCATGATCAGTACTTC	CGARDWVAGVHDQYF
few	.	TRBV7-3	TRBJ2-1	TGTGCCAGCAGCTTAACGAGGGGTAATAATGAGCAGTTCTTC	CASSLTRGNNEQFF
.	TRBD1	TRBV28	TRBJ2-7	TGTGCCAGCAGTGTGAGACAGGGGGACTACGAGCAGTACTTC	CASSVRQGDYEQYF
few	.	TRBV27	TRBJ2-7	TGTGCCAGCAGTGTCTCCGAGGTCTACGAGCAGTACTTC	CASSVSEVYEQYF
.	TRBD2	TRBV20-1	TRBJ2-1	TGCAGTGCTAGAGATGACCTAGCGGGAGTTGATGAGCAGTTCTTC	CSARDDLAGVDEQFF
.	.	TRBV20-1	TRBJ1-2	TGCAGTGCTAGAGTGGAGACGACCGATGGCTACACCTTC	CSARVETTDGYTF
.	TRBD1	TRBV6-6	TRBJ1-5	TGTGCCAGCAGTTACTCTAGCGACAGGGGGCTCAATCAGCCCCAGCATTTT	CASSYSSDRGLNQPQHF
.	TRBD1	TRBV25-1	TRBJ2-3	TGTGCCAGCAGACCCAAGACAGGGTTTCAGACAGATACGCAGTATTTT	CASRPKTGFQTDTQYF
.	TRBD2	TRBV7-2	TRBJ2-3	TGTGCCAGCAGCCACGGGGGGGCCGGCACAGATACGCAGTATTTT	CASSHGGAGTDTQYF
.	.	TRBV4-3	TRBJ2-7	TGCGCCAGCAGCGTATCGGCCCAATCCTACAATGAGCAGTACTTC	CASSVSAQSYNEQYF
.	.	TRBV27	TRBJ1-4	TGTGCCAGCAGTCCACGACAGAGACAATTTGAAAAACTGTTTTTT	CASSPRQRQFEKLFF
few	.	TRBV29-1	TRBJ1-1	TGCAGCGCGGGGATGGTTACGGGGAACACTGAAGCTTTCTTT	CSAGMVTGNTEAFF
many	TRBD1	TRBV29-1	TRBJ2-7	TGCAGCGTAAAGACAGGGGAGAGCTACGAGCAGTACTTC	CSVKTGESYEQYF
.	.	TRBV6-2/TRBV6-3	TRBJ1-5	TGTGCCAGCAGCCAACAGACCTCGCGGGGACAGCCCCAGCATTTT	CASSQQTSRGQPQHF
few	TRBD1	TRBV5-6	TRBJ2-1	TGTGCCAGCAGCCGAGAAGGCGGACAGGGCACGGATGAGCAGTTCTTC	CASSREGGQGTDEQFF
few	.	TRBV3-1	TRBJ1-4	TGTGCCAGCAGCCTCGGGAATAATGAAAAACTGTTTTTT	CASSLGNNEKLFF